This T cell receptor (beta chain) was observed in a study of cytomegalovirus exposure and HLA in healthy donors. Turning to the study itself: Drawn from HLA-typed donors, around 85 million unique TCRs were held in an early data release.

Turning to this clone: Its antigen is unidentified.

The PCR used 60 Vbeta and 13 Jbeta primers. Sequencing was performed with immunoSEQ multiplex PCR; in TCRdb, only in-frame clones are kept and a portion is missing. The sample lists some 130,000 clones; approximately 60% were seen once. General study findings and limits: Reportedly, fewer N-insertions than the roughly 700-donor mean appeared in an Asian-associated ancestry cluster in a later analysis. The classifier reportedly diagnosed cytomegalovirus status with high sensitivity and specificity.

The CDR3 contains 15 residues. The germline gives CDR1 SGDLS, CDR2 YYNGEE. J was trimmed by 0 bases and V by 4 bases; bases with no gene match: 5. This chain uses TRBV9 with TRBJ2-7, with TRBD1 identical over 9 bases. Sequenced: PBMCs. The clonotype comes from a human donor in good health. The DNA of the CDR3 is TGTGCCAGCAGCTCCGGGACAGGGAGCTCCTACGAGCAGTACTTC. The encoded protein is CASSSGTGSSYEQYF.